Each of the 18 T cell receptor beta chains below was sequenced from the same sample in a study of shared clonotypes between healthy human individuals. Method: immunoSEQ multiplex PCR; TCRdb's copy keeps in-frame clones and lacks some. Seen here are some 2 million clones, about 95% observed once, and the top ten hold more than 0.1%. Sequences were obtained from naive CD4+ T cells sorted from blood. Stated subset: CD45RA+ positively selected. The receptor source for this set is a man younger than 30 in good health.

For the CDR3, the DNA is TGTGCCAGTAGTGGGATAGCCCAAGAGACCCAGTACTTC. Translating it yields CASSGIAQETQYF. The chain employs TRBV19 and TRBJ2-5; D call uncertain. Looked up from germline, CDR1 is LNHDA and CDR2 is SQIVND (reference sequence). V lost 5 bases to trimming and J lost 1 base, with 8 bases between them. There are 13 residues in the CDR3.

This sequence joins TRBV9 and TRBJ1-3; no reliable D call. This CDR3 comprises 16 residues. CDR1 and CDR2 (germline): SGDLS, YYNGEE. The V and J ends lost 4 bases and 0 bases respectively, with 14 bases between them. CDR3 bases: TGTGCCAGCAGCTTAATTCCCGGGAGCTCTGGAAACACCATATATTTT. Translated, it gives CASSLIPGSSGNTIYF.

Details on this clone: One base away lies a much larger clone, so this may be a sequencing read error. Other DNA sequences of this sample code for an identical CDR3. V and J are TRBV18 and TRBJ2-7; D uncertain. Trimming took 2 bases from V and 0 from J, leaving 5 bases between them. This CDR3 has 13 residues. The germline V gene encodes CDR1 KGHSH and CDR2 LQKENI. CDR3 DNA: TGTGCCAGCTCACCATACAGCTCCTACGAGCAGTACTTC. Translated, it gives CASSPYSSYEQYF.

The V and J genes are TRBV20-1 and TRBJ2-3; D is perhaps TRBD2 (6 bases). V lost 3 bases and J lost 7, with 8 bases in between. CDR1 DFQATT and CDR2 SNEGSKA come from the germline V gene (reference sequence). This CDR3 spans 11 amino acids. The CDR3 nucleotides read TGCAGTGCTAGGGAGGGGAATACGCAGTATTTT. Its translation is CSAREGNTQYF.

V and J are TRBV11-2 and TRBJ2-2; 8 nucleotides line up with TRBD2. CDR1 is SGHAT, CDR2 FQNNGV, per germline. After removal of 4 bases from V and 0 bases from J, the junction contained 4 bases not matched to a gene. This CDR3 contains 16 residues. The CDR3 is CASSSQRGTNTGELFF. CDR3 bases: TGTGCCAGCAGCTCTCAGCGGGGGACGAACACCGGGGAGCTGTTTTTT.

This sequence joins TRBV19 and TRBJ1-2; weak D call: TRBD1 (5 bases). The CDR3 is 13 residues long. CDR1 LNHDA and CDR2 SQIVND come from the germline V gene (reference sequence). V lost 4 bases and J 4 bases, leaving 10 bases between the germline ends. The CDR3 is CASSTGATYGYTF. The CDR3 nucleotides read TGTGCCAGTAGTACCGGGGCTACCTATGGCTACACCTTC.

The rearrangement joins TRBV9 to TRBJ2-3, with D unclear. V lost 4 bases to trimming and J lost 6 bases, with 12 bases between them. Per germline, CDR1 SGDLS and CDR2 YYNGEE. This CDR3 is built from 13 residues. The CDR3 bases are TGTGCCAGCAGCTCCGGCCGGGTTGATACGCAGTATTTT. The encoded protein is CASSSGRVDTQYF.

This clone was observed once. This chain uses TRBV6-6 with TRBJ2-3; the match to TRBD1 covers 7 bases. After removal of 6 bases from V and 4 bases from J, the junction contained 7 bases not matched to a gene. This CDR3 spans 14 amino acids. Germline CDR1 reads MNHNY; CDR2 reads SVGAGI (reference sequence). The CDR3 bases are TGTGCCAGCAGCCTTAGACAGGGCCCAGATACGCAGTATTTT. It encodes CASSLRQGPDTQYF.

The CDR3 DNA reads as TGTGCCAGCAGTTCCCAGGACAGCCGCTCCTACAATGAGCAGTTCTTC. Amino acids: CASSSQDSRSYNEQFF. V gene TRBV11-2 combines with J gene TRBJ2-1; possibly TRBD1 for D (6 bases). Germline V gene data show CDR1 as SGHAT and CDR2 as FQNNGV. The CDR3 totals 16 residues. Trimming took 6 bases from V and 0 from J, leaving 15 bases between them.

This chain joins TRBV6-5 and TRBJ2-7; D not certain. Trimming removed 6 bases from V and 2 bases from J, with 14 bases in between. CDR1 and CDR2 from the germline V gene are MNHEY and SVGAGI. CDR3 length: 14 residues. CDR3 protein: CASSLVTGAYEQYF. The DNA for the CDR3 is TGTGCCAGCAGCTTAGTGACTGGGGCCTACGAGCAGTACTTC.

V is TRBV7-2 and J is TRBJ1-1; the D gene is possibly TRBD1 (5 bases). Trimming removed 2 bases from V and 4 bases from J, with 11 bases in between. The CDR3 runs 14 residues. Germline-derived CDR1 and CDR2 are SGHTA and FQGNSA. CDR3 DNA: TGTGCCAGCAGCTTACCGACGGGGGGCACTGAAGCTTTCTTT. Its translation: CASSLPTGGTEAFF.

The rearrangement uses TRBV6-5 and TRBJ2-7; 9 nucleotides line up with TRBD1. V dropped 4 bases and J dropped 3; count of bases not matched to a gene: 4. Germline CDR1 and CDR2: MNHEY and SVGAGI. This CDR3 has 14 residues. CDR3 nucleotides: TGTGCCAGCAGTTGGGGACAGGGTCTCTACGAGCAGTACTTC. Protein: CASSWGQGLYEQYF.

This chain links TRBV25-1 with TRBJ1-4; D gene uncertain. The CDR3 runs 16 residues. Germline CDR1 reads MGHDK; CDR2 reads SYGVNS. The germline V and J ends were trimmed by 2 bases and 7 bases, with 17 bases remaining between them. The CDR3: CASSENDGGRSEKLFF. As DNA, the CDR3 is TGTGCCAGCAGTGAAAACGACGGCGGTAGGAGTGAAAAACTGTTTTTT.

This clone was detected a few times. V is TRBV23-1 and J is TRBJ1-1; perhaps TRBD1 as D (6 bases). TRBV23-1 carries the ORF label, with uncertain function. The CDR3 sequence is 17 residues long. The ends were cut back, 4 bases at V and 0 bases at J, with 18 bases in the middle. CDR3 sequence (DNA): TGCGCCAGCAGTCCCGCGCAGGGGTCAATTATGAACACTGAAGCTTTCTTT. It translates to CASSPAQGSIMNTEAFF.

This chain links TRBV6-1 with TRBJ1-1; 10 bases fit TRBD1. Germline CDR1 is MNHNS and CDR2 is SASEGT. The CDR3 sequence is 15 residues long. Losses at the gene ends were 3 bases for V and 4 bases for J; bases not matched to a gene: 5. CDR3 nucleotides: TGTGCCAGCAGTGACCGGGACAGGGGAGGCACTGAAGCTTTCTTT. Amino acid sequence: CASSDRDRGGTEAFF.

The chain joins TRBV5-1 to TRBJ1-1; D call uncertain. Germline-derived CDR1 and CDR2 are SGHRS and YFSETQ. The germline V and J ends were trimmed by 4 bases and 3 bases, with 16 bases remaining between them. The CDR3 has 15 amino acids. CDR3 coding DNA: TGCGCCAGCAGCCTGGCCTCTAACCAGGACACTGAAGCTTTCTTT. Protein sequence: CASSLASNQDTEAFF. Full variable domain (missing parts from reference TRBV5-1 and TRBJ1-1): KAGVTQTPRYLIKTRGQQVTLSCSPISGHRSVSWYQQTPGQGLQFLFEYFSETQRNKGNFPGRFSGRQFSNSRSEMNVSTLELGDSALYLCASSLASNQDTEAFFGQGTRLTVV.

This chain links TRBV7-3 with TRBJ2-3, with TRBD2 identical over 10 bases. This CDR3 has 15 amino acids. The junction had 2 bases not matched to a gene; V was cut back by 0 bases and J by 5 bases. Per the germline V gene, CDR1 is SGHTA and CDR2 is FQGTGA. The CDR3 nucleotides are TGTGCCAGCAGCTTAACGGCTAGCGGGGGAGATACGCAGTATTTT. Encoded protein: CASSLTASGGDTQYF.

V gene TRBV5-1 combines with J gene TRBJ2-5; TRBD2 matches 11 bases. Germline trimming cut 3 bases from V and 5 bases from J; bases unmatched to any gene: 12. Per the germline V gene, CDR1 is SGHRS and CDR2 is YFSETQ. The CDR3 consists of 17 residues. The CDR3: CASSSSSGGPLRETQYF. CDR3 sequence (DNA): TGCGCCAGCAGCTCTTCTAGCGGGGGGCCCTTGCGGGAGACCCAGTACTTC.